Here is one TCR beta chain with its context. The antigen remains unidentified. The CDR3 totals 14 residues. V was shortened by 4 bases and J by 2 bases, with 9 bases between the two germline ends. The V gene's germline CDR1 is MGHRA and CDR2 YSYEKL. The sample comes from a study of cytomegalovirus exposure and HLA in healthy donors. Study-wide points: Associated with cytomegalovirus, according to the listing, were 150 to 200 TCR beta chains.

Vbeta (60) and Jbeta (13) primers were used in the PCR. The data were produced by immunoSEQ multiplex PCR, yet TCRdb's version contains in-frame clones alone and is incomplete. The repertoire consists of approximately 170,000 clones, with approximately 88% occurring once and the leading ten covering 1.2%. The sequence derives from a boy aged 2 to 10 in good health and CMV-seronegative. This sequence joins TRBV4-1 and TRBJ2-1; D uncertain. The sequenced sample was PBMCs. CDR3 sequence reads: CASSLRVPYNEQFF. CDR3 DNA sequence: TGCGCCAGCAGCCTAAGAGTCCCCTACAATGAGCAGTTCTTC.